These T cell receptor beta chains were read from a single sample in a study of cytomegalovirus exposure and HLA in healthy donors. The data were produced by immunoSEQ multiplex PCR, yet TCRdb's version contains in-frame clones alone and is incomplete. Seen here are about 60,000 clones, about 72% observed once, and the top ten hold approximately 3.5%. Sequencing was performed on PBMCs. The receptors derive from a woman aged 40 to 49 in good health and CMV-seropositive. Both conserved end residues are part of each CDR3. D genes are given only for firm matches. Only part of the rows carry a size: once, few, many, or a class if the clone is expanded.

size,D,V,J,CDR3,DNA
-,TRBD1,TRBV27,TRBJ1-2,CASIDRGGYTF,TGTGCCAGCATTGACAGGGGTGGCTACACCTTC
few,TRBD1,TRBV30,TRBJ1-5,CALDRGSQPQHF,TGTGCACTGGACAGGGGGAGTCAGCCCCAGCATTTT
-,-,TRBV2,TRBJ2-5,CASSRDSGGETQYF,TGTGCCAGCTCCCGGGACTCAGGAGGAGAGACCCAGTACTTC
-,-,TRBV7-9,TRBJ1-1,CASSLSGQTNTEAFF,TGTGCCAGCAGCTTAAGTGGGCAGACGAACACTGAAGCTTTCTTT
-,-,TRBV9,TRBJ1-4,CASSPDSGEKLFF,TGTGCCAGCAGCCCAGACTCGGGGGAAAAACTGTTTTTT
-,-,TRBV11-1,TRBJ2-1,CASSGPGDNEQFF,TGTGCCAGCAGCGGGCCCGGGGACAATGAGCAGTTCTTC
few,-,TRBV2,TRBJ1-2,CARTWGRNYGYTF,TGTGCCAGAACCTGGGGCAGGAACTATGGCTACACCTTC
once,TRBD2,TRBV7-9,TRBJ2-1,CASSSGELAGSRGEQFF,TGTGCCAGCAGCTCCGGGGAGCTAGCGGGGTCCCGGGGGGAGCAGTTCTTC
once,TRBD2,TRBV4-3,TRBJ2-2,CASSLLAGGPTGELFF,TGCGCCAGCAGCCTACTAGCGGGGGGGCCCACCGGGGAGCTGTTTTTT
-,-,TRBV11-2,TRBJ2-3,CASSFAGATDTQYF,TGTGCCAGCAGCTTCGCGGGGGCCACAGATACGCAGTATTTT
-,TRBD1,TRBV28,TRBJ1-3,CASSSSQGYGNTIYF,TGTGCCAGCAGCTCTTCACAGGGGTACGGAAACACCATATATTTT
-,TRBD1,TRBV14,TRBJ2-1,CASSQAGQGADEQFF,TGTGCCAGCAGCCAAGCGGGACAGGGAGCGGATGAACAGTTCTTC
-,TRBD1,TRBV29-1,TRBJ1-1,CSVDRGQGPGRGAFF,TGCAGCGTTGATCGGGGACAGGGGCCGGGGAGGGGAGCTTTCTTT
-,-,TRBV27,TRBJ2-7,CASGRTDSSYEQYF,TGTGCCAGCGGAAGGACCGACAGTTCCTACGAGCAGTACTTC
-,-,TRBV5-8,TRBJ2-3,CASSPLEGTDTQYF,TGTGCCAGCAGCCCCCTGGAGGGCACAGATACGCAGTATTTT
few,TRBD2,TRBV5-1,TRBJ2-1,CASSLGLAGGVGNEQFF,TGCGCCAGCAGCCTCGGACTAGCGGGGGGAGTGGGCAATGAGCAGTTCTTC
-,-,TRBV4-3,TRBJ1-1,CASSPQAAGIAEAFF,TGCGCCAGCAGCCCCCAGGCGGCGGGTATCGCTGAAGCTTTCTTT
-,TRBD2,TRBV7-3,TRBJ2-1,CASSFVAGGRGEQFF,TGTGCCAGCAGCTTTGTAGCGGGGGGGAGGGGTGAGCAGTTCTTC
-,TRBD2,TRBV18,TRBJ2-1,CASSPSGGYNNEQFF,TGTGCCAGCTCACCCAGCGGGGGGTACAACAATGAGCAGTTCTTC
-,-,TRBV2,TRBJ2-2,CAILQENTGELFF,TGTGCCATCCTTCAGGAGAACACCGGGGAGCTGTTTTTT
few,-,TRBV11-2,TRBJ2-5,CASSLRETQYF,TGTGCCAGCAGCTTACGGGAGACCCAGTACTTC
once,-,TRBV2,TRBJ2-1,CASTQGTSYNEQFF,TGTGCCAGCACTCAGGGAACCTCTTACAATGAGCAGTTCTTC
-,TRBD2,TRBV10-3,TRBJ2-3,CAISEGTSGGLKDTQYF,TGTGCCATCAGTGAGGGGACTAGCGGGGGTTTGAAAGATACGCAGTATTTT
-,-,TRBV5-5,TRBJ2-5,CASRFHGSLGCETQYF,TGTGCCAGCAGATTCCACGGGTCGCTCGGCTGTGAGACCCAGTACTTC
-,-,TRBV2,TRBJ2-5,CASSEDTGNETQYF,TGTGCCAGCAGTGAAGATACAGGGAATGAGACCCAGTACTTC
-,-,TRBV30,TRBJ2-2,CALNQGTGELFF,TGTGCCCTTAACCAGGGGACCGGGGAGCTGTTTTTT
-,-,TRBV5-6,TRBJ1-1,CASSQVLQGRAEAFF,TGTGCCAGCAGCCAGGTACTCCAGGGCCGCGCTGAAGCTTTCTTT
-,-,TRBV19,TRBJ1-5,CASSIVGGRTQPQHF,TGTGCCAGTAGTATAGTGGGAGGACGGACTCAGCCCCAGCATTTT
-,TRBD1,TRBV2,TRBJ2-2,CASRVVAGGTGELFF,TGTGCCAGCCGCGTCGTGGCAGGGGGAACCGGGGAGCTGTTTTTT
-,TRBD1,TRBV30,TRBJ2-1,CACITGATWDEQFF,TGTGCCTGTATAACAGGGGCGACATGGGATGAGCAGTTCTTC
-,TRBD1,TRBV5-1,TRBJ1-2,CASSLDRGQGGYTF,TGCGCCAGCAGCTTGGACAGGGGGCAGGGTGGCTACACCTTC
-,-,TRBV11-2,TRBJ2-3,CASSLRVLGTDTQYF,TGTGCCAGCAGCCTCCGGGTTCTGGGCACAGATACGCAGTATTTT
-,-,TRBV9,TRBJ1-6,CASSPSTLPSPLHF,TGTGCCAGCAGCCCTAGCACCCTCCCATCACCCCTCCACTTT
-,-,TRBV5-1,TRBJ2-3,CASSRGGRAGGDTQYF,TGCGCCAGCAGCCGGGGAGGCAGGGCCGGGGGAGATACGCAGTATTTT
-,-,TRBV2,TRBJ1-2,CASSEIPGDGYTF,TGTGCCAGCAGTGAAATCCCAGGGGATGGCTACACCTTC
few,TRBD2,TRBV7-2,TRBJ2-5,CASSFRAGGLKTQYF,TGTGCCAGCAGCTTTCGAGCGGGGGGGCTGAAGACCCAGTACTTC
-,-,TRBV4-3,TRBJ1-6,CASSQDGMGTGQDSPLHF,TGCGCCAGCAGCCAAGATGGAATGGGCACAGGGCAAGATTCACCCCTCCACTTT
-,-,TRBV7-2,TRBJ1-5,CASSLLGVRNQPQHF,TGTGCCAGCAGCTTATTAGGGGTGCGCAATCAGCCCCAGCATTTT
-,TRBD1,TRBV6-5,TRBJ1-2,CASRSPGQGDYGYTF,TGTGCCAGCAGGTCTCCGGGACAGGGAGACTATGGCTACACCTTC
-,TRBD2,TRBV11-2,TRBJ2-1,CASKSLAGGPNEQFF,TGTGCCAGCAAATCACTAGCGGGGGGGCCAAATGAGCAGTTCTTC